This T cell receptor beta chain was recovered during a study of blood T cell repertoires in COVID-19. Study details: Sources were T cells, B-cell-depleted T cells, or PBMCs; the material itself was cDNA or gDNA.

The V and J ends lost 9 bases and 7 bases, in that order; junction bases with no gene match: 15. The CDR3 extends over 16 amino acids. Germline V gene sequence: CDR1 LNHDA, CDR2 SQIVND (reference sequence). Per the study methods: Counts of nucleated cells, estimated from reference gene primer amplification, were obtained. TCRdb keeps only in-frame clones here, not all; method: immunoSEQ multiplex PCR. V and J calls plus clone size are reproduced from that table; the DNA served to infer D and trimming. The sample has under 95,000 clones, roughly 88% seen once. The clonotype originates from a human donor in a cohort sampled during active COVID-19. Material for sequencing was peripheral blood. The chain uses TRBV19 and TRBJ2-7; 13 nucleotides align to TRBD2. The CDR3 protein is CASSDLGLAGAGEQYF. The CDR3 DNA is TGTGCCAGCTCCGACTTAGGACTAGCGGGGGCCGGGGAGCAGTACTTC.